This T cell receptor (beta chain) originates from a study of T cell responses to AZD1222 COVID-19 vaccine. With respect to this clone: What it binds is not known.

TCRdb keeps only in-frame clones here, not all; method: immunoSEQ multiplex PCR. The sample contains some 100,000 clones, 80% to 90% of which appear only once. Study findings and constraints: Mapped onto spike, vaccine-associated CD4 TCRs spanned it and were dominant at 160-218 and 743-854. In a largely white British group with more females than males, clonal diversity was possibly underestimated. Increases in Spike-specific TCR breadth and depth were seen after two AZD1222 doses. The number of AZD1222 recipients seropositive at baseline was only six.

This sequence originates from an adult in good health. Specimen: peripheral blood, collected on day 0 of AZD1222 vaccination.

CDR3 nucleotides: TGTGCCAGTAGTAAGGTGCAGCCGAATGAAAAACTGTTTTTT. It codes for CASSKVQPNEKLFF. This chain joins TRBV19 and TRBJ1-4; D is undetermined. There are 14 residues in the CDR3. Germline V lookup: CDR1 LNHDA, CDR2 SQIVND (reference sequence). V gave up 4 bases and J gave up 5 bases, with 11 bases separating them.